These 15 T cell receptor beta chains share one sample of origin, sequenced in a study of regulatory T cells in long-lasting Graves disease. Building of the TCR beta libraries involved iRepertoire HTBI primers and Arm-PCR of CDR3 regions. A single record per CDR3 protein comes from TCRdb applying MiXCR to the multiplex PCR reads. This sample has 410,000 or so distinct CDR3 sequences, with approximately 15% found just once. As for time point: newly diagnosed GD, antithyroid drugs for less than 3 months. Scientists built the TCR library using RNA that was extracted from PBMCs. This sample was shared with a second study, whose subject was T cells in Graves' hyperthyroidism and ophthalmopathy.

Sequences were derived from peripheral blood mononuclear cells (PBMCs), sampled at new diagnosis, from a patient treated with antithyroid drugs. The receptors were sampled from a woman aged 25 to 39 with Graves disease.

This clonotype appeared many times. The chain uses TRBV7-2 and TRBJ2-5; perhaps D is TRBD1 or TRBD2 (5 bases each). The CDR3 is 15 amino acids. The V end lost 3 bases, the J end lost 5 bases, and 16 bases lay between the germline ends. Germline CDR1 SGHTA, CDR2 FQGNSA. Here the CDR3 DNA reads TGTGCCAGCAGCTTCCAGTGGGGGATGGGGGAGACCCAGTACTTC. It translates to CASSFQWGMGETQYF.

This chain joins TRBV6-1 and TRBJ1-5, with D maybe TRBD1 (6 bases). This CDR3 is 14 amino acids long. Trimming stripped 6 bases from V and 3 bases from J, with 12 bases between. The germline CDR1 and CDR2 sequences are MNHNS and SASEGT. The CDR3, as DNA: TGTGCCAGCAGCGTTGGGGGGCTCAATCAGCCCCAGCATTTT. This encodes CASSVGGLNQPQHF.

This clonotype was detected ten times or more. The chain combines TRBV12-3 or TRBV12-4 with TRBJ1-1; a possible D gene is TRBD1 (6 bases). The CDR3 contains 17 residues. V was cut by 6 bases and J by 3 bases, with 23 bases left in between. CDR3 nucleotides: TGTGCCAGCAGCCCCCGGGACAAATTAACGCGGGACACTGAAGCTTTCTTT. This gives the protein CASSPRDKLTRDTEAFF.

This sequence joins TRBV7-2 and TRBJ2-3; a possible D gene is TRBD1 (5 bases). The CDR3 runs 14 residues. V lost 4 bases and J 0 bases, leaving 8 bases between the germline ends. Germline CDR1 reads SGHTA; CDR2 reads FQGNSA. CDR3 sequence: CASSSTVSTDTQYF. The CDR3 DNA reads TGTGCCAGCAGCTCGACAGTTAGCACAGATACGCAGTATTTT.

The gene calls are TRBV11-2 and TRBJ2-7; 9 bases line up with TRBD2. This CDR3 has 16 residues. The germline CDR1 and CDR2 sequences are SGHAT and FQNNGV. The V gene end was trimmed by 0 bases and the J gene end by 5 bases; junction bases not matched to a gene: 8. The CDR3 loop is CASSLERGRAIDEQYF. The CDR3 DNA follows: TGTGCCAGCAGCTTAGAGCGCGGGAGGGCGATCGACGAGCAGTACTTC.

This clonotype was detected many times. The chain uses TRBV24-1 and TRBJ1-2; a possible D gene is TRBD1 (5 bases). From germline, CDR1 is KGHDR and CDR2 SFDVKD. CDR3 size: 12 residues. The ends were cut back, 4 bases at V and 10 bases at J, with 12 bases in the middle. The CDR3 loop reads CATSDPGEDYTF. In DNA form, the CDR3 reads TGTGCCACCAGTGACCCGGGGGAGGACTACACCTTC.

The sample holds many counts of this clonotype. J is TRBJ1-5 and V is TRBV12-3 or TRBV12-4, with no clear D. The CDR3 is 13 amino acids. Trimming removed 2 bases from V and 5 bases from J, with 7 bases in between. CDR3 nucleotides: TGTGCCAGCAGTTTAAATTCCGATCAGCCCCAGCATTTT. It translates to CASSLNSDQPQHF.

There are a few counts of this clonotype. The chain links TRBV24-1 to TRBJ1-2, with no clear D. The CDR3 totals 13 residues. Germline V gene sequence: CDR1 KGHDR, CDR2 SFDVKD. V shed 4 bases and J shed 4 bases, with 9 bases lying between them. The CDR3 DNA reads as TGTGCCACCAGTGACCGGGAGTTCTATGGCTACACCTTC. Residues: CATSDREFYGYTF.

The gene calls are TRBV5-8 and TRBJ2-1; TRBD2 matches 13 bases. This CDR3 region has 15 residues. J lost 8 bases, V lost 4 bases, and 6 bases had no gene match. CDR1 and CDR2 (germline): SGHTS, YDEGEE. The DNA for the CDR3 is TGTGCCAGCAGCCCTGGACTAGCGGGAGCTCATGAGCAGTTCTTC. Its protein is CASSPGLAGAHEQFF. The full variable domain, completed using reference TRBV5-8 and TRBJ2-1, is EAGVTQSPTHLIKTRGQQATLRCSPISGHTSVYWYQQALGLGLQFLLWYDEGEERNRGNFPPRFSGRQFPNYSSELNVNALELEDSALYLCASSPGLAGAHEQFFGPGTRLTVL.

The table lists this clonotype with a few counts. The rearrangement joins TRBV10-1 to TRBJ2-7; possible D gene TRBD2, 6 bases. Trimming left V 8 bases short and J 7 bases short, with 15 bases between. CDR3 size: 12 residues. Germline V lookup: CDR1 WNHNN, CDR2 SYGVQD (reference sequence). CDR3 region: CASFIGGVEQYF. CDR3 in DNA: TGCGCCAGCTTTATTGGCGGGGTGGAGCAGTACTTC.

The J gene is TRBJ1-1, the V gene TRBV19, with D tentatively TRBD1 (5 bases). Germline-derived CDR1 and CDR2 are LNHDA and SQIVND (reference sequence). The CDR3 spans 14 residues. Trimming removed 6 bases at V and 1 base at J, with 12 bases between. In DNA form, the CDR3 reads TGTGCCAGTAGGGTGCAGGGAGAGAACACTGAAGCTTTCTTT. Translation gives CASRVQGENTEAFF.

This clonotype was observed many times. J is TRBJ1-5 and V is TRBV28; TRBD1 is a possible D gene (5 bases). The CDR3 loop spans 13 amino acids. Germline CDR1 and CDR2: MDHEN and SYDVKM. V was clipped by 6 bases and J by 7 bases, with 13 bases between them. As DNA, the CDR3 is TGTGCCAGCAGGGGGGACCAACAGCAGCCCCAGCATTTT. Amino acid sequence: CASRGDQQQPQHF. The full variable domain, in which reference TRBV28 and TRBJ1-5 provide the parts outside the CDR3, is DVKVTQSSRYLVKRTGEKVFLECVQDMDHENMFWYRQDPGLGLRLIYFSYDVKMKEKGDIPEGYSVSREKKERFSLILESASTNQTSMYLCASRGDQQQPQHFGDGTRLSIL.

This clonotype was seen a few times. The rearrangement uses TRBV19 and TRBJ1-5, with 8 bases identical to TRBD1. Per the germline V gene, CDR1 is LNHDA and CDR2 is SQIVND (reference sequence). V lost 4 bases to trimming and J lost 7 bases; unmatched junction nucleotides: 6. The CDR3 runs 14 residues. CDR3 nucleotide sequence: TGTGCCAGTAGTAGGGGACAGGTGGTGCAGCCCCAGCATTTT. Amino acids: CASSRGQVVQPQHF.

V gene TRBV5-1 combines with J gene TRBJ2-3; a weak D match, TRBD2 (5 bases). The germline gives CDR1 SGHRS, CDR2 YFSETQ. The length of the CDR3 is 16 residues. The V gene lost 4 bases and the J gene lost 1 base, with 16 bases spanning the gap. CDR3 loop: CASSPKLDWGTDTQYF. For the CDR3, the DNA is TGCGCCAGCAGCCCTAAACTAGATTGGGGCACAGATACGCAGTATTTT. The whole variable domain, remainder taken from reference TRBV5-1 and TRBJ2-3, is KAGVTQTPRYLIKTRGQQVTLSCSPISGHRSVSWYQQTPGQGLQFLFEYFSETQRNKGNFPGRFSGRQFSNSRSEMNVSTLELGDSALYLCASSPKLDWGTDTQYFGPGTRLTVL.

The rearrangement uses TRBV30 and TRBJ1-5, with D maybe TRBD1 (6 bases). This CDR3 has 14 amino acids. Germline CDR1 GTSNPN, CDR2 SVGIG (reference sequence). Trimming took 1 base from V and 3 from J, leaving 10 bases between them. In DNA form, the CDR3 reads TGTGCCTGGAGTGGGACAGCCTTCAATCAGCCCCAGCATTTT. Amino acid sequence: CAWSGTAFNQPQHF.